One sample yielded the 17 T cell receptor beta chains listed below, sequenced in a study of T cell responses to AZD1222 COVID-19 vaccine (dated by TCRdb to about 2021). Library creation used the immunoSEQ multiplex PCR assay. In TCRdb, the immuneACCESS table is reduced to in-frame sequences with V and J assigned. These tables do not hold every clone; where another copy was compared, an unresolved V gene accounts for under half, and the others remain unexplained. For this sample the table gives about 160,000 clones, of which roughly 94% were detected only once. Just over 5% of the sample is taken by the ten largest. The sample's time point label is to be understood as: about 28 days (+/-7) after the second vaccine dose. Sequencing was performed on peripheral blood, taken 28 days after the second AZD1222 dose. These receptors all stem from an adult who received the AZD1222 COVID-19 vaccine.

This chain joins TRBV14 and TRBJ2-2, with D perhaps matching TRBD1 or TRBD2 (6 bases each). V lost 5 bases and J lost 2, with 12 bases in between. The CDR3 contains 15 residues. Germline V gene data show CDR1 as SGHDN and CDR2 as FVKESK. The CDR3 sequence: CASSKGEDNTGELFF. For the CDR3, the DNA is TGTGCCAGCAGCAAGGGGGAGGATAACACCGGGGAGCTGTTTTTT.

The chain recombines TRBV7-9 with TRBJ2-5, with D perhaps being TRBD1 or TRBD2 (5 bases each). Germline lookup yields CDR1 SEHNR and CDR2 FQNEAQ (reference sequence). Trimming cost V 7 bases and J 3 bases, with 12 bases left between them. This CDR3 comprises 13 residues. The CDR3 loop reads CASTSGREETQYF. The CDR3 region has the DNA TGTGCCAGCACTTCGGGACGAGAAGAGACCCAGTACTTC.

V gene TRBV6-5 combines with J gene TRBJ1-4; D is perhaps TRBD1 (5 bases). The V end lost 6 bases, the J end lost 8 bases, and 19 bases lay between the germline ends. The germline V gene encodes CDR1 MNHEY and CDR2 SVGAGI. The CDR3 runs 15 residues. CDR3 sequence: CASSGSGVTTEKLFF. DNA of the CDR3: TGTGCCAGCAGCGGCTCGGGGGTAACAACGGAAAAACTGTTTTTT.

The rearrangement uses TRBV3-1 (or the pseudogene TRBV3-2) and TRBJ2-7; 7 positions match TRBD2. J lost 3 bases, V lost 1 base, and 3 bases had no gene match. The CDR3 contains 14 residues. The germline gives CDR1 LGHDT, CDR2 YNNKEL (reference sequence). CDR3 sequence: CASSQGLAVYEQYF. In DNA, the CDR3 is TGTGCCAGCAGCCAAGGACTAGCTGTCTACGAGCAGTACTTC.

CDR3 DNA: TGTGCCAGCAGCTTAGCCCCGGGACACCGGAACACCGGGGAGCTGTTTTTT. Translating gives CASSLAPGHRNTGELFF. The genes are TRBV7-2 and TRBJ2-2, with TRBD1 as a possible D gene (6 bases). CDR3 length: 17 residues. The germline V gene has CDR1 SGHTA and CDR2 FQGNSA. V lost 0 bases to trimming and J lost 1 base, with 12 bases between them. The full variable domain, completed using reference TRBV7-2 and TRBJ2-2, is GAGVSQSPSNKVTEKGKDVELRCDPISGHTALYWYRQSLGQGLEFLIYFQGNSAPDKSGLPSDRFSAERTGGSVSTLTIQRTQQEDSAVYLCASSLAPGHRNTGELFFGEGSRLTVL.

The genes are TRBV15 and TRBJ2-3, with no clear D. V dropped 3 bases and J dropped 2 bases, with 12 bases sitting between them. The CDR3 is 15 residues long. Germline CDR1 reads LNHNV; CDR2 reads YYDKDF (reference sequence). The CDR3 reads CATSSQELNTDTQYF. CDR3 DNA sequence: TGTGCCACCAGCAGCCAGGAGTTGAACACAGATACGCAGTATTTT.

This chain connects TRBV3-1 (or the pseudogene TRBV3-2) to TRBJ1-3, with 9 bases fitting TRBD1. Germline assignment: CDR1 LGHDT and CDR2 YNNKEL (reference sequence). CDR3 length: 15 amino acids. V gave up 6 bases and J gave up 2 bases; unmatched junction bases: 5. In DNA form, the CDR3 reads TGTGCCAGCAGTACGGGACAGGGAGCTGGAAACACCATATATTTT. Residues: CASSTGQGAGNTIYF.

The J gene is TRBJ2-2, the V gene TRBV11-3; D is unresolved. This CDR3 is built from 14 residues. The V and J ends lost 3 bases and 0 bases respectively, with 5 bases between them. CDR1 SGHNT and CDR2 YENEEA come from the germline V gene. This chain's CDR3 is CASSFRANTGELFF. The CDR3 region has the DNA TGTGCCAGCAGCTTCCGAGCGAACACCGGGGAGCTGTTTTTT.

This chain connects TRBV10-3 to TRBJ2-1; 7 bases match TRBD2. Germline-derived CDR1 and CDR2 are ENHRY and SYGVKD. CDR3 length equals 13 residues. The V segment lost 4 bases and the J segment 15 bases; nucleotides outside the gene matches: 12. For the CDR3, the DNA is TGTGCCATCAGTGGACTAGCCGCAACCTCTCCGTTCTTC. Its translation: CAISGLAATSPFF.

The chain combines TRBV18 with TRBJ2-2; D may correspond to TRBD1 or TRBD2 (5 bases each). The CDR3 loop spans 19 amino acids. Between the trimmed V and J ends, which lost 0 bases and 0 bases, there was a span of 17 bases. CDR1 is KGHSH, CDR2 LQKENI, per germline. Here the CDR3 DNA reads TGTGCCAGCTCACCACCCCCTGACCGGGACGCGGCGAACACCGGGGAGCTGTTTTTT. Residues: CASSPPPDRDAANTGELFF. The full variable domain, completed using reference TRBV18 and TRBJ2-2, is NAGVMQNPRHLVRRRGQEARLRCSPMKGHSHVYWYRQLPEEGLKFMVYLQKENIIDESGMPKERFSAEFPKEGPSILRIQQVVRGDSAAYFCASSPPPDRDAANTGELFFGEGSRLTVL.

The V and J genes are TRBV7-2 and TRBJ2-1; D is possibly TRBD2 (5 bases). There are 14 residues in the CDR3. Germline loops: CDR1 SGHTA, CDR2 FQGNSA. Trimming cost V 0 bases and J 9 bases, with 12 bases left between them. The CDR3 bases are TGTGCCAGCAGCTTAGCTCGGCTAGCAAGTGAGCAGTTCTTC. This sequence encodes CASSLARLASEQFF.

The chain joins TRBV11-2 to TRBJ2-2; D remains ambiguous. The V gene lost 3 bases and the J gene lost 9 bases, with 8 bases spanning the gap. CDR1 and CDR2 from the germline V gene are SGHAT and FQNNGV. This CDR3 has 12 residues. This CDR3 is CASSFRVWELFF. In DNA form, the CDR3 reads TGTGCCAGCAGCTTCAGAGTTTGGGAGCTGTTTTTT.

The V gene is TRBV28, the J gene TRBJ1-3, with 7 bases lining up with TRBD1. This CDR3 is built from 14 residues. Germline CDR1 is MDHEN and CDR2 is SYDVKM. V trimming: 6 bases; J trimming: 1 base; junction bases outside the gene matches: 3. The CDR3 region has the DNA TGTGCCAGCAGGACAGGGACTTCTGGAAACACCATATATTTT. It yields the protein CASRTGTSGNTIYF.

The chain uses TRBV27 and TRBJ1-1; D is undetermined. Germline V CDR1 and CDR2: MNHEY, SMNVEV (reference sequence). V lost 3 bases, J lost 1 base, and 6 bases lay in between. This CDR3 spans 13 amino acids. CDR3: CASSFGPNTEAFF. For the CDR3, the DNA is TGTGCCAGCAGTTTCGGACCGAACACTGAAGCTTTCTTT.

In this sample, this clone turned up once. This sequence joins TRBV19 and TRBJ1-3, with D hard to call. V lost 7 bases, J lost 1 base, and 8 bases lay in between. Germline CDR1 LNHDA, CDR2 SQIVND (reference sequence). This CDR3 comprises 13 residues. The CDR3 spells CASNAGSGNTIYF. The CDR3 nucleotides read TGTGCCAGTAACGCGGGTTCTGGAAACACCATATATTTT. Full variable domain (outside the CDR3, taken from reference TRBV19 and TRBJ1-3): DGGITQSPKYLFRKEGQNVTLSCEQNLNHDAMYWYRQDPGQGLRLIYYSQIVNDFQKGDIAEGYSVSREKKESFPLTVTSAQKNPTAFYLCASNAGSGNTIYFGEGSWLTVV.

This clone is a singleton in its sample. The chain joins TRBV3-1 (or the pseudogene TRBV3-2) to TRBJ1-5; TRBD1 is a possible D gene (5 bases). Germline assignment: CDR1 LGHDT and CDR2 YNNKEL (reference sequence). Trimming took 4 bases from V and 0 from J, leaving 13 bases between them. The CDR3 runs 16 residues. In DNA, the CDR3 is TGTGCCAGCAGCCGAGGAACAGGCTATAGCAATCAGCCCCAGCATTTT. Amino acid sequence: CASSRGTGYSNQPQHF.

This clone was recorded once. V and J are TRBV6-2 or TRBV6-3 and TRBJ2-3, with 9 bases matching TRBD1. J lost 1 base, V lost 5 bases, and 7 bases had no gene match. Germline CDR1 MNHEY, CDR2 SVGEGT. CDR3 size: 16 residues. The chain's CDR3 is CASSQTGGGGTDTQYF. CDR3 coding DNA: TGTGCCAGCAGTCAGACAGGGGGAGGTGGCACAGATACGCAGTATTTT.